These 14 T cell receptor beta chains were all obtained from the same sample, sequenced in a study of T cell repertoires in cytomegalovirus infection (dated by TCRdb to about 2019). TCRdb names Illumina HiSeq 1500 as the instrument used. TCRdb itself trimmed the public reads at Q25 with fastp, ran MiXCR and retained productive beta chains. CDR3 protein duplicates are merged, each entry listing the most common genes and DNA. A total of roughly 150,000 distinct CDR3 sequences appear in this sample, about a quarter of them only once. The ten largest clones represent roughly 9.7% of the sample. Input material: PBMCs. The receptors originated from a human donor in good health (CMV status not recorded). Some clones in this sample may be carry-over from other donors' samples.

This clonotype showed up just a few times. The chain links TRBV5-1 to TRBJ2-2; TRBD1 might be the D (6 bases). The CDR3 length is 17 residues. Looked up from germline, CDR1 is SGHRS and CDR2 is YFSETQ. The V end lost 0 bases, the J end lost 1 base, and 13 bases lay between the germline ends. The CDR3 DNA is TGCGCCAGCAGCTTGGCAACCGGGACACTGAACACCGGGGAGCTGTTTTTT. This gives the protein CASSLATGTLNTGELFF.

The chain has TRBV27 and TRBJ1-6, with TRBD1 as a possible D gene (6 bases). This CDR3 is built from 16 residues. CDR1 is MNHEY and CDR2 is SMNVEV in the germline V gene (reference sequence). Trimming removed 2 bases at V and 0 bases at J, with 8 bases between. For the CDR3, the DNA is TGTGCCAGCAGTTTACAGGGGAGCTCCTATAATTCACCCCTCCACTTT. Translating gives CASSLQGSSYNSPLHF.

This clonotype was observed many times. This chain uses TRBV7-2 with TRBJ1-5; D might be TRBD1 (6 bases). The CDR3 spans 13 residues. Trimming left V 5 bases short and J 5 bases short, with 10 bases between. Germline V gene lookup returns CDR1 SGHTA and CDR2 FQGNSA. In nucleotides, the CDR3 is TGTGCCAGCAGCACCCACAGGGATCAGCCCCAGCATTTT. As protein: CASSTHRDQPQHF.

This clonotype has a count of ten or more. CDR3 nucleotides: TGCAGCGTTTCCAGACAGGGGATCAACTCTGGGGCCAACGTCCTGACTTTC. This sequence encodes CSVSRQGINSGANVLTF. The chain uses TRBV29-1 and TRBJ2-6; TRBD1 matches 8 bases. The CDR3 covers 17 residues. V was pared by 5 bases and J by 0 bases, with 9 bases of the junction left unmatched. Germline V gives CDR1 SQVTM, CDR2 ANQGSEA.

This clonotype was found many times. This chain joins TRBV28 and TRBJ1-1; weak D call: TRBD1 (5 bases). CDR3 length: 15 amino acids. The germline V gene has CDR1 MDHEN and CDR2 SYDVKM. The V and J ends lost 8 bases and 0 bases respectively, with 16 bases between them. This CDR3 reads CASGRGGSLNTEAFF. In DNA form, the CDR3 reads TGTGCCAGCGGCCGGGGGGGGAGTCTGAACACTGAAGCTTTCTTT.

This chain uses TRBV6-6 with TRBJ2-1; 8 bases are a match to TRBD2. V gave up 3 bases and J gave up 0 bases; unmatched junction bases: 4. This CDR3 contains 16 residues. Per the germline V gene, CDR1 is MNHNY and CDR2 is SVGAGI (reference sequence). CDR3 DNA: TGTGCCAGCAGTTATAGCGGGGACGTCTCCTACAATGAGCAGTTCTTC. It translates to CASSYSGDVSYNEQFF.

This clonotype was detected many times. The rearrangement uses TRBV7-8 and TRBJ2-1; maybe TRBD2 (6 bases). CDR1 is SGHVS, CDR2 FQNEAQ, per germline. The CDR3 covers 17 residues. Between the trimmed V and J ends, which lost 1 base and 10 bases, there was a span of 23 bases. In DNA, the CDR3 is TGTGCCAGCAGCTTAGGGCGCAGAACCGGGACGGAGGGGGAGCAGTTCTTC. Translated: CASSLGRRTGTEGEQFF. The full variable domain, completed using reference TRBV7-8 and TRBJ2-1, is GAGVSQSPRYKVAKRGQDVALRCDPISGHVSLFWYQQALGQGPEFLTYFQNEAQLDKSGLPSDRFFAERPEGSVSTLKIQRTQQEDSAVYLCASSLGRRTGTEGEQFFGPGTRLTVL.

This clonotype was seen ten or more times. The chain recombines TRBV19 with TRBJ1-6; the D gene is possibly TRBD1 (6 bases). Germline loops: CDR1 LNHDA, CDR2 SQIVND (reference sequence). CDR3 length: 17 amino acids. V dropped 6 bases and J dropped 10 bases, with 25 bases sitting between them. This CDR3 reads CASRGRWPGQSESPLHF. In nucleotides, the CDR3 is TGTGCCAGTAGAGGGCGCTGGCCGGGACAATCGGAGTCACCCCTCCACTTT.

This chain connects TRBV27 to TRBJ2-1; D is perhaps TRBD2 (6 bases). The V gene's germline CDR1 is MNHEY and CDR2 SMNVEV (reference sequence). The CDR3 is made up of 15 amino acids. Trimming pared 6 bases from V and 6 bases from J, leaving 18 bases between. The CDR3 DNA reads TGTGCCAGCAGCCCCCTGGGGCAGGGAGGCAATGAGCAGTTCTTC. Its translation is CASSPLGQGGNEQFF.

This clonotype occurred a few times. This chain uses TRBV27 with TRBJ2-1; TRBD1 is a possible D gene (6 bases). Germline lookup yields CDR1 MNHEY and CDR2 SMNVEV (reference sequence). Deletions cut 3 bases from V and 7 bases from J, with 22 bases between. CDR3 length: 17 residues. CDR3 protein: CASSFRAPGQWGNEQFF. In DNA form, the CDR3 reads TGTGCCAGCAGTTTCCGGGCCCCCGGACAGTGGGGAAATGAGCAGTTCTTC.

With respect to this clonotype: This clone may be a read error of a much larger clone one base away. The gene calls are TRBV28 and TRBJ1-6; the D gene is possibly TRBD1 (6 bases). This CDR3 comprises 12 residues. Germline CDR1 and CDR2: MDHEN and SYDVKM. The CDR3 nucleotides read TGTGCCGGCAGCCAAGGACAGTCACCCCTCCACTTT. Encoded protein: CAGSQGQSPLHF.

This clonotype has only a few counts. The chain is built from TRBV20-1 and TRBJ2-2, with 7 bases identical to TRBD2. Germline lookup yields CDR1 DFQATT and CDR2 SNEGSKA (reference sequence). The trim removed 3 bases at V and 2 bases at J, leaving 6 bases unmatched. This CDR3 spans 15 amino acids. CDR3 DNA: TGCAGTGCTAGGCGACTAGCCTCTAACACCGGGGAGCTGTTTTTT. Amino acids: CSARRLASNTGELFF.

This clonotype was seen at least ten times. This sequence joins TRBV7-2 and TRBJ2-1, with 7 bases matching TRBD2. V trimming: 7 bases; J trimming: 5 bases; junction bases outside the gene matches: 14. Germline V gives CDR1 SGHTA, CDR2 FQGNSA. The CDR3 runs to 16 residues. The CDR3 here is CASTSPGGLLNNEQFF. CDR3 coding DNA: TGTGCCAGCACCTCCCCCGGGGGACTACTCAACAATGAGCAGTTCTTC.

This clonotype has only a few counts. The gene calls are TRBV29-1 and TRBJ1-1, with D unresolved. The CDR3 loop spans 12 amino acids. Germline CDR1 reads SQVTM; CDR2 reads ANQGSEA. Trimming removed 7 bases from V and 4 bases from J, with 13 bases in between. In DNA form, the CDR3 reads TGCAGCGCCAAGGGTACTGGCACTGAAGCTTTCTTT. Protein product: CSAKGTGTEAFF.